This TCR beta chain is from a study of blood T cell repertoires in COVID-19. Study context: Samples of COVID-19 (acute and convalescent) were obtained from the United States, Italy and Spain. Sample material is recorded as cDNA or gDNA derived from T cells, B-cell-depleted T cells, or PBMCs.

Original analysis: Reference gene primer amplification gave estimated nucleated cell counts. Profiled with immunoSEQ multiplex PCR; TCRdb holds only in-frame clones, not every one. V and J calls plus clone size are reproduced from that table; the DNA served to infer D and trimming. The table lists some 240,000 clones, less than 90% of them singletons, with roughly 1.4% in the top ten. Germline V gene data show CDR1 as MDHEN and CDR2 as SYDVKM. The CDR3 covers 18 residues. V gave up 6 bases and J gave up 2 bases; unmatched junction bases: 13. Input material: peripheral blood. The chain combines TRBV28 with TRBJ2-6; 7 positions agree with TRBD1. The receptor was isolated from a woman aged 40 to 50 who had recovered from COVID-19. Here the CDR3 reads CASSSSAPGTAGANVLTF. The CDR3 nucleotides read TGTGCCAGCAGCTCATCGGCCCCCGGGACAGCTGGGGCCAACGTCCTGACTTTC.